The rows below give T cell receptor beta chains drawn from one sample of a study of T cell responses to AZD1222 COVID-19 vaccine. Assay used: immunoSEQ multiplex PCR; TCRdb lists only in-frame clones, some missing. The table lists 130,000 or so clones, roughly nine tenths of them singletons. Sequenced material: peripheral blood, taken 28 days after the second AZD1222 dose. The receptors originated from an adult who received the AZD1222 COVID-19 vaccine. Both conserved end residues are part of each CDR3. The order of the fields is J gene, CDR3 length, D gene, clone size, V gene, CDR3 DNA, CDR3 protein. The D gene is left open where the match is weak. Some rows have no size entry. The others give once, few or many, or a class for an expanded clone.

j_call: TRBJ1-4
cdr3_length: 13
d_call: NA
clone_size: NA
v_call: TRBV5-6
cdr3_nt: TGTGCCAGCCGACAGCTCCCCAATGAAAAACTGTTTTTT
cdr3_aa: CASRQLPNEKLFF

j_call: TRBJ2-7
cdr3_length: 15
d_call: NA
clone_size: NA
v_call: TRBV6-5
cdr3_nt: TGTGCCAGCAGATACGACAGGAAGAGCTCCTACGAGCAGTACTTC
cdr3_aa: CASRYDRKSSYEQYF

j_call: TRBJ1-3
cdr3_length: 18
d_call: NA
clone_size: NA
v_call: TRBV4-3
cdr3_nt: TGCGCCAGCAGCCAAGATCAGGGACACAACCTCTCTGGAAACACCATATATTTT
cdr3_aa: CASSQDQGHNLSGNTIYF

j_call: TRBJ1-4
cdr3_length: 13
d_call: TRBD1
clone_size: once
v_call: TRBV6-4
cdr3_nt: TGTGCCAGCAGTGACTCAGGGACAGGGGAACTGTTTTTT
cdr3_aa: CASSDSGTGELFF

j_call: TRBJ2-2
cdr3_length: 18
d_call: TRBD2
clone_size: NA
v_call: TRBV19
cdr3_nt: TGTGCCAGTAGCAGGAACGGACTAGCTTATGCCGGGGGCGGGGAGCTGTTTTTT
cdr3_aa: CASSRNGLAYAGGGELFF

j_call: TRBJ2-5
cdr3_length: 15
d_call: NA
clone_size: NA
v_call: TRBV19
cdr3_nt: TGTGCCAGTAGTATGACAGGTGGTATGAGGGAGACCCAGTACTTC
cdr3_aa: CASSMTGGMRETQYF

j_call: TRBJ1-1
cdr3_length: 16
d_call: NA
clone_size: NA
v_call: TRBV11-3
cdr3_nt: TGTGCCAGCAGCGAACCCCCGGGACGGAGGAACACTGAAGCTTTCTTT
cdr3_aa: CASSEPPGRRNTEAFF

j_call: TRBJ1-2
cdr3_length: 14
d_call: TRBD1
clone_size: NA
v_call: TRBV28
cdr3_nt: TGTGCCAGCACCTTGGGACAGGGGGCAAATGGCTACACCTTC
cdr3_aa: CASTLGQGANGYTF

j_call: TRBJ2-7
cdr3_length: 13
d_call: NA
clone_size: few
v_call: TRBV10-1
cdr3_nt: TGCGCCAGCAGTGAGTCGCTGGGAAGCGAGCAGTACTTC
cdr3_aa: CASSESLGSEQYF

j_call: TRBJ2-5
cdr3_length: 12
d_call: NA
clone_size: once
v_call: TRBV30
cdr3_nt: TGTGCCTGGAGTGGCGGCCAAGAGACCCAGTACTTC
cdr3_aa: CAWSGGQETQYF

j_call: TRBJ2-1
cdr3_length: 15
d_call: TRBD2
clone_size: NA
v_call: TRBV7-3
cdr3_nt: TGTGCCAGCAGCTTAAATTCGGCTAGCGGAAATGAGCAGTTCTTC
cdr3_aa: CASSLNSASGNEQFF

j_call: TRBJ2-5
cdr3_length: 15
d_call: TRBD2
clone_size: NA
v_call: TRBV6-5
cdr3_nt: TGTGCCAGCACCTTTCTCGCTAGCGGGGCGGGGACCCAGTACTTC
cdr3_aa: CASTFLASGAGTQYF

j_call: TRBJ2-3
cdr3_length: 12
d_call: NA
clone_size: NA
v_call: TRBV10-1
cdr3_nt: TGCGCCAGCAGTGAGTCGCTAGATACGCAGTATTTT
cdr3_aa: CASSESLDTQYF

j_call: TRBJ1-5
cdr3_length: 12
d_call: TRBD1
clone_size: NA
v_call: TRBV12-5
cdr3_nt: TGTGCTAGTGGTTCCCACAGGGGGCCCCAGCATTTT
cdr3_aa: CASGSHRGPQHF

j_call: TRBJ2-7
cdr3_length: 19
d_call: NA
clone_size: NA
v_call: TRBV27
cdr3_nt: TGTGCCAGCAGTTCACATACCTCTTTGGGGGGGGGCCCCCCAATGGAGCAGTACTTC
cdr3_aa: CASSSHTSLGGGPPMEQYF

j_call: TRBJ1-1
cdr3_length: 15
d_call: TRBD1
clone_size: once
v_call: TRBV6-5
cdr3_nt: TGTGCCAGCAGTTTGATAGGGGGCTGGTCTCCTGAAGCTTTCTTT
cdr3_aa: CASSLIGGWSPEAFF

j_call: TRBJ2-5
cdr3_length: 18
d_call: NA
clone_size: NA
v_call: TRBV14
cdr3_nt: TGTGCCAGCAGCCAAGAGGGTTCGGGGGCGAGGTACCAAGAGACCCAGTACTTC
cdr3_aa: CASSQEGSGARYQETQYF

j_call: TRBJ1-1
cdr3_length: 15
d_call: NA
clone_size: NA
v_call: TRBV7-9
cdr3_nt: TGTGCCAGCAGCTTAGGTACAGGGAAGGCCACTGAAGCTTTCTTT
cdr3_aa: CASSLGTGKATEAFF

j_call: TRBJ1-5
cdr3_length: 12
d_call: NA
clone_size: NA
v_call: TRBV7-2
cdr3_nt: TGTGCCAGCAGTTACGAAGGGTTGCCCCAGCATTTT
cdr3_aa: CASSYEGLPQHF

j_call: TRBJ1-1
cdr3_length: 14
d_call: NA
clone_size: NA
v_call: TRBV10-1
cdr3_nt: TGCGCCAGCAGTGAGTCGGTCGAAGGGAATGAAGCTTTCTTT
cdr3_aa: CASSESVEGNEAFF

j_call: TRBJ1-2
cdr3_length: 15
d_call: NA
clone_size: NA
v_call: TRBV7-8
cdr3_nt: TGTGCCAGCAGCTTAGTCTTCTCCGGGGGCGGAGGCTACACCTTC
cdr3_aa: CASSLVFSGGGGYTF

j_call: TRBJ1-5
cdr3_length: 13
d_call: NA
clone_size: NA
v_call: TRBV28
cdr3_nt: TGTGCCAGCATCCAAGGGAGCAATCAGCCCCAGCATTTT
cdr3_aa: CASIQGSNQPQHF